Below are 12 T cell receptor beta chains sequenced from a single sample in a study of blood T cell repertoires in COVID-19. Some clones are missing from TCRdb's copy, which holds only in-frame ones; the method was immunoSEQ multiplex PCR. The sample carries 110,000 to 150,000 clones, 80% to 90% recorded once. Material: peripheral blood. The receptors shown here come from a woman in her fifties or sixties with active COVID-19.

This chain links TRBV9 with TRBJ2-2; D not certain. This CDR3 region has 16 residues. The V end was cut by 3 bases, the J end by 6 bases, with 18 bases between. Germline CDR1 is SGDLS and CDR2 is YYNGEE. The chain's CDR3 is CASSEPLSMGAGELFF. CDR3 DNA: TGTGCCAGCAGCGAGCCCCTCAGCATGGGCGCCGGGGAGCTGTTTTTT.

The chain employs TRBV28 and TRBJ1-5, with 8 nucleotides matching TRBD1. The V and J ends lost 2 bases and 0 bases, in that order; junction bases with no gene match: 3. The CDR3 is made up of 16 amino acids. Per the germline V gene, CDR1 is MDHEN and CDR2 is SYDVKM. This chain's CDR3 is CASSLRTGYSNQPQHF. The DNA for the CDR3 is TGTGCCAGCAGTTTACGGACAGGGTATAGCAATCAGCCCCAGCATTTT.

V gene TRBV6-2 or TRBV6-3 combines with J gene TRBJ1-2, with 7 bases that match TRBD1. CDR3 length: 15 residues. The V gene's germline CDR1 is MNHEY and CDR2 SVGEGT. After removal of 0 bases from V and 4 bases from J, the junction contained 5 bases not matched to a gene. The DNA of the CDR3 is TGTGCCAGCAGTTACTCACCCGGGACAGTCTATGGCTACACCTTC. Amino acids: CASSYSPGTVYGYTF.

The chain joins TRBV4-3 to TRBJ1-3; D is ambiguous. Between the trimmed V and J ends, which lost 0 bases and 2 bases, there was a span of 11 bases. There are 16 residues in the CDR3. The germline V gene encodes CDR1 LGHNA and CDR2 YSLEER. The CDR3 DNA reads as TGCGCCAGCAGCCAAGATGTGGGCATGGCTGGAAACACCATATATTTT. The encoded protein is CASSQDVGMAGNTIYF.

The rearrangement uses TRBV28 and TRBJ2-1; 10 bases line up with TRBD2. V was clipped by 4 bases and J by 3 bases; unmatched bases: 6. The germline V gene encodes CDR1 MDHEN and CDR2 SYDVKM. There are 16 residues in the CDR3. Here the CDR3 reads CASSSYSGRYYNEQFF. The CDR3 DNA follows: TGTGCCAGCAGTTCCTATAGCGGGAGGTACTACAATGAGCAGTTCTTC.

The V call is TRBV13, the J call TRBJ2-2, with D possibly being TRBD2 (6 bases). This CDR3 comprises 16 residues. From germline, CDR1 is PRHDT and CDR2 FYEKMQ (reference sequence). Trimming left V 1 base short and J 5 bases short, with 14 bases between. In DNA form, the CDR3 reads TGTGCCAGCAGCTTAGACGGTCTAGCGAGGACCGGGGAGCTGTTTTTT. Amino acids: CASSLDGLARTGELFF. Variable domain in full (rest from reference TRBV13 and TRBJ2-2): AAGVIQSPRHLIKEKRETATLKCYPIPRHDTVYWYQQGPGQDPQFLISFYEKMQSDKGSIPDRFSAQQFSDYHSELNMSSLELGDSALYFCASSLDGLARTGELFFGEGSRLTVL.

This rearrangement joins TRBV29-1 to TRBJ1-2, with no clear D. The V gene lost 3 bases and the J gene lost 8 bases, with 13 bases spanning the gap. Per the germline V gene, CDR1 is SQVTM and CDR2 is ANQGSEA. The CDR3 contains 12 residues. The CDR3 DNA is TGCAGCGTTGAGAGGACTCGGGGAGGCTACACCTTC. It encodes CSVERTRGGYTF.

The chain recombines TRBV19 with TRBJ1-2, with a possible D match to TRBD1 (6 bases). Trimming removed 1 base at V and 4 bases at J, with 10 bases between. The CDR3 length is 14 residues. Germline CDR1 reads LNHDA; CDR2 reads SQIVND (reference sequence). CDR3 loop: CASSIAGAGYGYTF. CDR3 in DNA: TGTGCCAGTAGTATAGCAGGGGCTGGCTATGGCTACACCTTC.

The chain is built from TRBV7-6 and TRBJ2-2; TRBD2 might be the D (5 bases). Germline loops: CDR1 SGHVS, CDR2 FNYEAQ. The V and J ends lost 2 bases and 1 base respectively, with 8 bases between them. The CDR3 sequence is 15 residues long. In DNA, the CDR3 is TGTGCCAGCAGCTTATCTAGCATGAACACCGGGGAGCTGTTTTTT. Protein product: CASSLSSMNTGELFF.

The chain uses TRBV10-3 and TRBJ1-2; D possibly corresponds to TRBD1 (5 bases). The CDR3 sequence is 14 residues long. V gave up 10 bases and J gave up 1 base, with 16 bases separating them. Germline V lookup: CDR1 ENHRY, CDR2 SYGVKD. This CDR3 reads CATQLGGGNYGYTF. The CDR3 nucleotides read TGTGCCACCCAGCTGGGGGGGGGTAACTATGGCTACACCTTC.

DNA for the CDR3: TGTGCCAGCAGCATGGGAGGAGTCTACAATGAGCAGTTCTTC. Amino acids: CASSMGGVYNEQFF. The gene calls are TRBV9 and TRBJ2-1, with a tentative D call TRBD2 (6 bases). V lost 4 bases and J 3 bases, leaving 11 bases between the germline ends. CDR1 and CDR2 from the germline V gene are SGDLS and YYNGEE. The CDR3 totals 14 residues.

V usage is TRBV7-8 and J usage is TRBJ1-2, with TRBD1 matching 8 bases. Per germline, CDR1 SGHVS and CDR2 FQNEAQ. The V gene end was trimmed by 6 bases and the J gene end by 4 bases; junction bases not matched to a gene: 10. This CDR3 comprises 15 residues. This CDR3 is CASSFQGAQAYGYTF. The CDR3 coding sequence is TGTGCCAGCAGTTTCCAGGGGGCGCAGGCCTATGGCTACACCTTC.